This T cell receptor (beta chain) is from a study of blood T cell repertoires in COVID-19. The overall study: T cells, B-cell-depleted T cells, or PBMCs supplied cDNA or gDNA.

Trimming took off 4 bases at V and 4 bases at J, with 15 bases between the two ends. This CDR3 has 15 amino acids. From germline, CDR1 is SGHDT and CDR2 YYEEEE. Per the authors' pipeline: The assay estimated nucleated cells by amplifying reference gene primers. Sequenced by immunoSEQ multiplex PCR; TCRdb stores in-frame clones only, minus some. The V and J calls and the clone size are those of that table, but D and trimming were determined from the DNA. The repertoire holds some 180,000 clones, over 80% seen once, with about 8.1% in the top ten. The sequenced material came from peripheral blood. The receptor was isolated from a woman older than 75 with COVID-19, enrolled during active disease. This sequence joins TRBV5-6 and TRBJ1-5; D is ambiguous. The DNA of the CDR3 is TGTGCCAGCAGCCTCCTATCCCGGACTAATCAGCCCCAGCATTTT. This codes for CASSLLSRTNQPQHF. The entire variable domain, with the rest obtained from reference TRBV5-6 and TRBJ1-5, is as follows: DAGVTQSPTHLIKTRGQQVTLRCSPKSGHDTVSWYQQALGQGPQFIFQYYEEEERQRGNFPDRFSGHQFPNYSSELNVNALLLGDSALYLCASSLLSRTNQPQHFGDGTRLSIL.